Below, 30 T cell receptor beta chains from the same sample are listed, as sequenced in a study of T cells after yellow fever vaccination. MiXCR was run by TCRdb on the 5' RACE reads, yielding one entry per CDR3 protein. The sample has about 180,000 distinct CDR3 sequences, about 6% seen once. Sample: CD4+ T cells sorted from PBMCs, taken on the day of the first yellow fever vaccination. The source is a man aged 18 to 35 who received the YFV17D yellow fever vaccine.

The rearrangement uses TRBV2 and TRBJ1-1; D unresolved. The germline V gene has CDR1 SNHLY and CDR2 FYNNEI. The CDR3 runs to 12 residues. V lost 3 bases to trimming and J lost 5 bases, with 7 bases between them. CDR3 DNA sequence: TGTGCCAGCAGTGATCCGGGGACTGAAGCTTTCTTT. Residues: CASSDPGTEAFF.

V gene TRBV20-1 combines with J gene TRBJ1-1, with 7 positions matching TRBD1. The V segment lost 1 base and the J segment 3 bases; nucleotides outside the gene matches: 2. CDR1 is DFQATT and CDR2 is SNEGSKA in the germline V gene (reference sequence). The CDR3 has 13 residues. CDR3 residues: CSARADRDTEAFF. The CDR3 DNA reads TGCAGTGCTAGAGCCGACAGGGACACTGAAGCTTTCTTT.

This clonotype was counted between two and nine times. The J gene is TRBJ1-1, the V gene TRBV20-1; 9 bases line up with TRBD1. V gave up 0 bases and J gave up 2 bases; unmatched junction bases: 7. In germline, CDR1 is DFQATT, CDR2 SNEGSKA (reference sequence). This CDR3 is 16 amino acids long. DNA of the CDR3: TGCAGTGCTAGAGACTCCCGGGGACAGGGAAACACTGAAGCTTTCTTT. This gives the protein CSARDSRGQGNTEAFF.

This clonotype was seen more than once but under ten times. This sequence joins TRBV4-1 and TRBJ2-1, with TRBD2 matching 9 bases. Germline CDR1 reads MGHRA; CDR2 reads YSYEKL. V shed 0 bases and J 4 bases; nucleotides not matched to a gene: 4. The CDR3 is 16 amino acids. DNA of the CDR3: TGCGCCAGCAGCCAAGATCGGCGGGGGGGATACAATGAGCAGTTCTTC. It yields the protein CASSQDRRGGYNEQFF.

This clonotype showed up just a few times. The chain combines TRBV6-6 with TRBJ2-5; D is tentatively TRBD1 or TRBD2 (5 bases each). The V end was cut by 6 bases, the J end by 3 bases, with 11 bases between. Per the germline V gene, CDR1 is MNHNY and CDR2 is SVGAGI (reference sequence). CDR3 length: 13 amino acids. For the CDR3, the DNA is TGTGCCAGCAGGGGACGACAGAAAGAGACCCAGTACTTC. This encodes CASRGRQKETQYF.

The V and J genes are TRBV20-1 and TRBJ1-2, with a weak D call TRBD1 (5 bases). The CDR3 runs 11 residues. Germline V lookup: CDR1 DFQATT, CDR2 SNEGSKA (reference sequence). The CDR3 region has the DNA TGCAGCGTCTCTTGGGGGGATGGCTACACCTTC. This gives the protein CSVSWGDGYTF.

In its sample, this clonotype was seen a few times. The chain employs TRBV19 and TRBJ2-1; D is unresolved. V shed 2 bases and J shed 7 bases, with 15 bases lying between them. The CDR3 is made up of 15 amino acids. Germline values: CDR1 LNHDA, CDR2 SQIVND (reference sequence). CDR3 sequence (DNA): TGTGCCAGTAGTATAACAGTAGAACCCGGGAATGAGCAGTTCTTC. It yields the protein CASSITVEPGNEQFF.

This clonotype appeared a few times. The genes are TRBV6-2 or TRBV6-3 and TRBJ1-1; D perhaps matches TRBD1 (5 bases). Between the trimmed V and J ends, which lost 6 bases and 3 bases, there was a span of 11 bases. This CDR3 contains 13 residues. Germline CDR1 and CDR2: MNHEY and SVGEGT. In nucleotides, the CDR3 is TGTGCCAGCAGCGCCGACAGCGACACTGAAGCTTTCTTT. This codes for CASSADSDTEAFF.

The sample holds many counts of this clonotype. The rearrangement uses TRBV9 and TRBJ2-2; 8 bases agree with TRBD1. Germline CDR1 is SGDLS and CDR2 is YYNGEE. This CDR3 contains 17 residues. Unmatched junction bases numbered 12, after V lost 4 bases and J lost 4 bases. The CDR3 is CASSPFPRGLGTGELFF. The CDR3, as DNA: TGTGCCAGCAGCCCATTTCCCAGGGGGCTGGGCACCGGGGAGCTGTTTTTT. Full variable domain (missing parts from reference TRBV9 and TRBJ2-2): DSGVTQTPKHLITATGQRVTLRCSPRSGDLSVYWYQQSLDQGLQFLIQYYNGEERAKGNILERFSAQQFPDLHSELNLSSLELGDSALYFCASSPFPRGLGTGELFFGEGSRLTVL.

This clonotype has a count of ten or more. This chain links TRBV27 with TRBJ2-3, with D perhaps TRBD2 (6 bases). V was clipped by 6 bases and J by 2 bases, with 12 bases between them. Germline CDR1 is MNHEY and CDR2 is SMNVEV (reference sequence). This CDR3 comprises 14 residues. The CDR3 nucleotides read TGTGCCAGCAGCACGACTAGGCTCACAGATACGCAGTATTTT. Protein sequence: CASSTTRLTDTQYF.

This clonotype was counted a few times. The V gene is TRBV25-1, the J gene TRBJ1-6, with TRBD1 identical over 7 bases. The CDR3 totals 15 residues. The trim removed 5 bases at V and 4 bases at J, leaving 5 bases unmatched. The germline CDR1 and CDR2 sequences are MGHDK and SYGVNS. In DNA form, the CDR3 reads TGTGCCAGCAGTAGCCGACAGGGTTATAATTCACCCCTCCACTTT. It yields the protein CASSSRQGYNSPLHF.

This clonotype has ten or more counts. V is TRBV12-3 or TRBV12-4 and J is TRBJ1-1; D uncertain. Between the trimmed V and J ends, which lost 6 bases and 7 bases, there was a span of 12 bases. The CDR3 totals 12 residues. The CDR3 DNA reads as TGTGCCAGCAGCCCGTCCCTTGGTGAAGCTTTCTTT. Residues: CASSPSLGEAFF.

This clonotype was seen many times. V usage is TRBV24-1 and J usage is TRBJ2-3; D call uncertain. The V end was cut by 7 bases, the J end by 5 bases, with 6 bases between. CDR1 and CDR2 from the germline V gene are KGHDR and SFDVKD. The CDR3 spans 11 residues. The CDR3 sequence is CATSYGDTQYF. For the CDR3, the DNA is TGTGCCACCAGCTACGGAGATACGCAGTATTTT.

This clonotype was observed many times. The chain combines TRBV4-3 with TRBJ2-4; D is ambiguous. The CDR3 totals 16 residues. Trimming pared 0 bases from V and 0 bases from J, leaving 9 bases between. Germline CDR1 is LGHNA and CDR2 is YSLEER. The CDR3 reads CASSQDVRIAKNIQYF. CDR3 nucleotide sequence: TGCGCCAGCAGCCAAGATGTTAGAATAGCCAAAAACATTCAGTACTTC.

This clonotype was seen at least ten times. The gene calls are TRBV11-2 and TRBJ1-1; D not certain. The CDR3 spans 12 residues. Per germline, CDR1 SGHAT and CDR2 FQNNGV. Trimming left V 5 bases short and J 5 bases short, with 9 bases between. The CDR3 DNA reads as TGTGCCAGCAGCCCGACCGTTACTGAAGCTTTCTTT. Encoded protein: CASSPTVTEAFF.

The rearrangement uses TRBV6-5 and TRBJ2-5, with TRBD2 matching 7 bases. This CDR3 spans 12 amino acids. The germline CDR1 and CDR2 sequences are MNHEY and SVGAGI. V was pared by 7 bases and J by 5 bases, with 4 bases of the junction left unmatched. CDR3: CASKAGGETQYF. The DNA for the CDR3 is TGTGCCAGCAAGGCCGGGGGGGAGACCCAGTACTTC.

This clonotype has a count of ten or more. The rearrangement links TRBV5-6 to TRBJ2-3, with 13 bases aligning to TRBD2. The V gene's germline CDR1 is SGHDT and CDR2 YYEEEE. V trimming: 1 base; J trimming: 6 bases; junction bases outside the gene matches: 5. The CDR3 extends over 16 amino acids. The CDR3 protein is CASSLRLAGGRDTQYF. Written as DNA, the CDR3 is TGTGCCAGCAGCTTGAGACTAGCGGGGGGCAGGGATACGCAGTATTTT.

This clonotype was counted many times. The chain employs TRBV12-3 or TRBV12-4 and TRBJ1-2; TRBD1 might be the D (6 bases). The V end was cut by 6 bases, the J end by 9 bases, with 17 bases between. The CDR3 loop spans 13 amino acids. The CDR3 DNA reads as TGTGCCAGCAGCCCAGTAAAAGGGGGAAGCTACACCTTC. It translates to CASSPVKGGSYTF.

This clonotype was seen more than once but under ten times. The CDR3: CASSLSGGGAYNEQFF. DNA for the CDR3: TGTGCCAGCAGCTTGTCTGGCGGGGGGGCTTACAATGAGCAGTTCTTC. V gene TRBV5-4 combines with J gene TRBJ2-1, with 9 bases that match TRBD2. Trimming removed 1 base from V and 4 bases from J; junction bases left unmatched: 6. The length of the CDR3 is 16 residues. Germline CDR1 SGHNT, CDR2 YYREEE (reference sequence). Complete variable domain (other parts from reference TRBV5-4 and TRBJ2-1): ETGVTQSPTHLIKTRGQQVTLRCSSQSGHNTVSWYQQALGQGPQFIFQYYREEENGRGNFPPRFSGLQFPNYSSELNVNALELDDSALYLCASSLSGGGAYNEQFFGPGTRLTVL.

This chain joins TRBV29-1 and TRBJ2-7; maybe TRBD1 (5 bases). Trimming left V 5 bases short and J 4 bases short, with 18 bases between. Germline V lookup: CDR1 SQVTM, CDR2 ANQGSEA. The CDR3 covers 14 residues. CDR3 residues: CSVKGQGNFYEQYF. The CDR3 coding sequence is TGCAGCGTTAAGGGGCAGGGTAATTTTTACGAGCAGTACTTC.

This clonotype was seen ten or more times. The rearrangement links TRBV7-9 to TRBJ1-1; D unresolved. Germline V gene sequence: CDR1 SEHNR, CDR2 FQNEAQ (reference sequence). This CDR3 has 13 residues. The germline V and J ends were trimmed by 1 base and 3 bases, with 6 bases remaining between them. Written as DNA, the CDR3 is TGTGCCAGCAGCTTAGACGACTACACTGAAGCTTTCTTT. It encodes CASSLDDYTEAFF.

In its sample, this clonotype was seen a few times. This chain uses TRBV15 with TRBJ2-7, with D perhaps TRBD1 (6 bases). The CDR3 length is 15 residues. The ends were cut back, 1 base at V and 0 bases at J, with 10 bases in the middle. CDR1 is LNHNV, CDR2 YYDKDF, per germline (reference sequence). In nucleotides, the CDR3 is TGTGCCACCAGCAGAGCCGGGACATTCTCCTACGAGCAGTACTTC. Protein: CATSRAGTFSYEQYF.

This chain links TRBV5-1 with TRBJ2-5; 7 bases map to TRBD2. Unmatched junction bases numbered 4, after V lost 0 bases and J lost 2 bases. Germline V CDR1 and CDR2: SGHRS, YFSETQ. CDR3 size: 15 residues. The CDR3 nucleotides read TGCGCCAGCAGCTTGGGCCAGGGAGGGCAAGAGACCCAGTACTTC. This translates into CASSLGQGGQETQYF.

This clonotype was observed a handful of times. The chain combines TRBV20-1 with TRBJ2-3; D is tentatively TRBD1 or TRBD2 (6 bases each). V lost 0 bases to trimming and J lost 3 bases, with 16 bases between them. From germline, CDR1 is DFQATT and CDR2 SNEGSKA (reference sequence). The CDR3 is 16 residues long. The CDR3 sequence: CSARDRLGGTTDTQYF. The CDR3 DNA follows: TGCAGTGCTAGAGATCGTTTGGGGGGCACGACAGATACGCAGTATTTT.

This clonotype was seen repeatedly, ten times or more. The chain has TRBV28 and TRBJ2-3; 10 bases fit TRBD2. The CDR3 is 15 residues long. The trim removed 5 bases at V and 2 bases at J, leaving 4 bases unmatched. Germline CDR1 MDHEN, CDR2 SYDVKM. In DNA form, the CDR3 reads TGTGCCAGCAGTCTAGCGGGGGCCAACACAGATACGCAGTATTTT. This codes for CASSLAGANTDTQYF.

In its sample, this clonotype was seen a few times. The chain recombines TRBV28 with TRBJ1-6, with D hard to call. The CDR3 sequence is 12 residues long. Trimming took 2 bases from V and 7 from J, leaving 3 bases between them. Germline CDR1 reads MDHEN; CDR2 reads SYDVKM. The DNA for the CDR3 is TGTGCCAGCAGTTTAGGGAATTCACCCCTCCACTTT. Translation gives CASSLGNSPLHF.

This clonotype was picked up many times. CDR3 region: CASSQDHAWGGTHEQFF. In DNA form, the CDR3 reads TGCGCCAGCAGCCAAGATCATGCGTGGGGAGGAACCCATGAGCAGTTCTTC. This rearrangement joins TRBV4-3 to TRBJ2-1; TRBD2 is a possible D gene (6 bases). The CDR3 totals 17 residues. Germline CDR1 reads LGHNA; CDR2 reads YSLEER. Trimming removed 0 bases at V and 8 bases at J, with 20 bases between.

This clonotype was counted ten times or more. The chain combines TRBV29-1 with TRBJ2-7; 9 nucleotides match TRBD2. The junction had 7 bases not matched to a gene; V was cut back by 7 bases and J by 3 bases. This CDR3 is 13 amino acids long. Per germline, CDR1 SQVTM and CDR2 ANQGSEA. In nucleotides, the CDR3 is TGCAGCGCCAAAGCGGGGGGAAACTACGAGCAGTACTTC. Translation gives CSAKAGGNYEQYF.

The table lists this clonotype with a few counts. The genes are TRBV6-2 or TRBV6-3 and TRBJ2-1; 8 nucleotides match TRBD2. Germline-derived CDR1 and CDR2 are MNHEY and SVGEGT. CDR3 length equals 17 residues. The ends lost 4 bases at V and 4 bases at J; junction bases unmatched: 12. CDR3 protein: CASSSNPTGGVYNEQFF. The DNA of the CDR3 is TGTGCCAGCAGTTCCAACCCAACCGGGGGGGTTTACAATGAGCAGTTCTTC.

This clonotype has at least ten counts. The rearrangement joins TRBV4-1 to TRBJ1-3, with D possibly matching TRBD1 (6 bases). Germline V gives CDR1 MGHRA, CDR2 YSYEKL. Trimming took off 1 base at V and 5 bases at J, with 24 bases between the two ends. This CDR3 has 19 residues. CDR3 residues: CASSQGIIVTGTRRNTIYF. As DNA, the CDR3 is TGCGCCAGCAGCCAAGGTATAATCGTCACAGGGACCAGACGAAACACCATATATTTT.